Below, 3 T cell receptor beta chains from the same sample are listed, as sequenced in a study of blood T cell repertoires in COVID-19. TCRdb keeps only in-frame clones here, not all; method: immunoSEQ multiplex PCR. The table lists about 350,000 clones, 88% of them singletons. Specimen: PBMCs or T cells enriched from blood (not recorded which). These receptors were obtained from a woman in her twenties or thirties who had been exposed to COVID-19.

The rearrangement links TRBV12-3 or TRBV12-4 to TRBJ1-1; no definite D call. Trimming took 6 bases from V and 11 from J, leaving 7 bases between them. The CDR3 length is 9 residues. As DNA, the CDR3 is TGTGCCAGCAGCCCTCGGGCTTTCTTT. This codes for CASSPRAFF.

The chain has TRBV9 and TRBJ1-1; D remains ambiguous. The germline V gene encodes CDR1 SGDLS and CDR2 YYNGEE. The CDR3 contains 14 residues. Trimming took off 4 bases at V and 3 bases at J, with 13 bases between the two ends. In DNA form, the CDR3 reads TGTGCCAGCAGCCCGGAGGCTGTCGACACTGAAGCTTTCTTT. Its protein is CASSPEAVDTEAFF. Based on the CDR3 plus reference TRBV9 and TRBJ1-1, the full variable domain is DSGVTQTPKHLITATGQRVTLRCSPRSGDLSVYWYQQSLDQGLQFLIQYYNGEERAKGNILERFSAQQFPDLHSELNLSSLELGDSALYFCASSPEAVDTEAFFGQGTRLTVV.

This chain connects TRBV11-2 to TRBJ2-5; D not certain. The length of the CDR3 is 12 residues. Germline lookup yields CDR1 SGHAT and CDR2 FQNNGV. The V and J ends lost 5 bases and 2 bases respectively, with 6 bases between them. CDR3 sequence reads: CASSPNQETQYF. CDR3 nucleotide sequence: TGTGCCAGCAGCCCTAATCAAGAGACCCAGTACTTC.